Below, 26 T cell receptor beta chains from the same sample are listed, as sequenced in a study of cytomegalovirus exposure and HLA in healthy donors. The PCR employed 60 Vbeta primers together with 13 Jbeta primers. Sequenced by immunoSEQ multiplex PCR; TCRdb stores in-frame clones only, minus some. The sample holds under 85,000 clones, more than 60% seen once. Material: PBMCs. The receptor source for this set is a man between 40 and 49 years old in good health and CMV-seronegative.

As DNA, the CDR3 is TGTGCCAGCAGCCCCTACAGCAATCAGCCCCAGCATTTT. Translated, it gives CASSPYSNQPQHF. The J gene is TRBJ1-5, the V gene TRBV6-1, with no clear D. The CDR3 sequence is 13 residues long. The germline V gene has CDR1 MNHNS and CDR2 SASEGT. Trimming took off 6 bases at V and 1 base at J, with 7 bases between the two ends.

This clone was recorded only once. V and J are TRBV27 and TRBJ2-2, with D possibly TRBD2 on 5 matching bases. V was trimmed by 3 bases and J by 5 bases, leaving 10 bases between them. The CDR3 length is 14 residues. Germline V CDR1 and CDR2: MNHEY, SMNVEV (reference sequence). Here the CDR3 reads CASSFGVMTGELFF. The DNA of the CDR3 is TGTGCCAGCAGTTTCGGGGTCATGACCGGGGAGCTGTTTTTT.

This clone was observed a single time. This rearrangement joins TRBV9 to TRBJ1-4; 7 nucleotides align to TRBD1. The CDR3 runs to 17 residues. V was pared by 4 bases and J by 0 bases, with 9 bases of the junction left unmatched. CDR1 and CDR2 from the germline V gene are SGDLS and YYNGEE. The CDR3 reads CASSPRQGGTTNEKLFF. Written as DNA, the CDR3 is TGTGCCAGCAGCCCCCGACAGGGTGGAACAACTAATGAAAAACTGTTTTTT.

The V call is TRBV19, the J call TRBJ1-6; 10 bases match TRBD1. Germline V gene lookup returns CDR1 LNHDA and CDR2 SQIVND (reference sequence). V shed 9 bases and J 10 bases; nucleotides not matched to a gene: 6. This CDR3 is 13 amino acids long. CDR3 residues: CASAGTGESPLHF. The CDR3 DNA reads as TGTGCCAGCGCCGGGACAGGGGAATCACCCCTCCACTTT.

The chain links TRBV19 to TRBJ2-1; 7 bases are a match to TRBD1. There are 15 residues in the CDR3. Germline lookup yields CDR1 LNHDA and CDR2 SQIVND (reference sequence). The V segment lost 1 base and the J segment 2 bases; nucleotides outside the gene matches: 2. The DNA of the CDR3 is TGTGCCAGTAGTATAGCAGGGACAGCCTACAATGAGCAGTTCTTC. It is translated as CASSIAGTAYNEQFF. The full variable domain, in which reference TRBV19 and TRBJ2-1 provide the parts outside the CDR3, is DGGITQSPKYLFRKEGQNVTLSCEQNLNHDAMYWYRQDPGQGLRLIYYSQIVNDFQKGDIAEGYSVSREKKESFPLTVTSAQKNPTAFYLCASSIAGTAYNEQFFGPGTRLTVL.

This sequence joins TRBV18 and TRBJ2-3; 9 bases align to TRBD2. The CDR3 length is 15 residues. Germline CDR1 KGHSH, CDR2 LQKENI. Germline trimming cut 1 base from V and 4 bases from J; bases unmatched to any gene: 3. The CDR3 region is CASSPLAGDSDTQYF. In nucleotides, the CDR3 is TGTGCCAGCTCACCACTAGCGGGAGATTCAGATACGCAGTATTTT.

This clone has a single count. V is TRBV5-1 and J is TRBJ2-5, with unresolved D. This CDR3 contains 12 residues. The V end lost 8 bases, the J end lost 4 bases, and 12 bases lay between the germline ends. Germline assignment: CDR1 SGHRS and CDR2 YFSETQ. CDR3 sequence (DNA): TGCGCCAGTGACATCTCCGGAGAGACCCAGTACTTC. Translated, it gives CASDISGETQYF.

The rearrangement links TRBV7-9 to TRBJ1-1; no definite D call. V was clipped by 3 bases and J by 4 bases, with 18 bases between them. This CDR3 region has 16 residues. The germline gives CDR1 SEHNR, CDR2 FQNEAQ (reference sequence). The CDR3 DNA sequence: TGTGCCAGCAGCTTTTCAACAAGGCCCTCGGGCACTGAAGCTTTCTTT. Translated, it gives CASSFSTRPSGTEAFF.

CDR3 coding DNA: TGTGCCATCAGTGAAGAGACAGTTTTACGCACCGGGGAGCTGTTTTTT. Its protein product is CAISEETVLRTGELFF. The gene calls are TRBV10-3 and TRBJ2-2; D is possibly TRBD1 (5 bases). V was cut by 3 bases and J by 4 bases, with 15 bases left in between. Per germline, CDR1 ENHRY and CDR2 SYGVKD. The CDR3 contains 16 residues.

As DNA, the CDR3 is TGTGCCTGGAGTGTACAGAATAATGAAAAACTGTTTTTT. Its protein product is CAWSVQNNEKLFF. The chain recombines TRBV30 with TRBJ1-4, with D unresolved. CDR3 size: 13 residues. CDR1 and CDR2 from the germline V gene are GTSNPN and SVGIG (reference sequence). The V end lost 0 bases, the J end lost 4 bases, and 6 bases lay between the germline ends.

The rearrangement joins TRBV28 to TRBJ1-1; 7 nucleotides align to TRBD1. V lost 11 bases, J lost 4 bases, and 13 bases stayed unmatched. Germline V gene lookup returns CDR1 MDHEN and CDR2 SYDVKM. The CDR3 is 14 residues long. The CDR3 DNA sequence: TGTGCCGGACAACAGGGGCTCCCCGGCACTGAAGCTTTCTTT. This codes for CAGQQGLPGTEAFF.

The J gene is TRBJ2-7, the V gene TRBV9; 8 bases match TRBD2. V was pared by 4 bases and J by 1 base, with 7 bases of the junction left unmatched. The CDR3 contains 15 residues. CDR1 and CDR2 (germline): SGDLS, YYNGEE. This chain's CDR3 is CASSPGGGYSYEQYF. The CDR3, as DNA: TGTGCCAGCAGCCCGGGGGGGGGATATTCCTACGAGCAGTACTTC.

The chain joins TRBV30 to TRBJ1-6, with 7 bases aligning to TRBD1. This CDR3 spans 14 amino acids. Germline V lookup: CDR1 GTSNPN, CDR2 SVGIG (reference sequence). Trimming removed 2 bases from V and 5 bases from J; junction bases left unmatched: 3. CDR3 DNA: TGTGCCTGGAGTATGGGACAGAATAATTCACCCCTCCACTTT. Translating it yields CAWSMGQNNSPLHF.

This clone is a singleton in its sample. V gene TRBV27 combines with J gene TRBJ2-1; D might be TRBD2 (5 bases). In germline, CDR1 is MNHEY, CDR2 SMNVEV (reference sequence). Deletions cut 5 bases from V and 0 bases from J, with 14 bases between. CDR3 length: 16 residues. This CDR3 is CASSGRRGSSYNEQFF. Written as DNA, the CDR3 is TGTGCCAGCAGTGGTCGGCGAGGGAGCTCCTACAATGAGCAGTTCTTC.

This rearrangement joins TRBV5-4 to TRBJ2-2; 7 bases line up with TRBD1. The ends lost 2 bases at V and 9 bases at J; junction bases unmatched: 10. Germline V gene sequence: CDR1 SGHNT, CDR2 YYREEE (reference sequence). This CDR3 is built from 15 residues. CDR3 amino acids: CASSFSGTVTRELFF. The CDR3 DNA follows: TGTGCCAGCAGCTTCTCCGGGACAGTTACCAGGGAGCTGTTTTTT.

The gene calls are TRBV5-5 and TRBJ2-5; D might be TRBD1 (6 bases). The DNA matches TRBJ2-7 better at its end, which makes the J call doubtful. The CDR3 is 14 residues long. The V gene's germline CDR1 is SGHKS and CDR2 YYEKEE (reference sequence). The CDR3 region has the DNA TGTGCCAGCAGCTTGGTGGCAGGGGATTACGAGCAGTACTTC. Its protein product is CASSLVAGDYEQYF.

For this clone: Different DNA sequences within this sample yield the same CDR3. CDR3 in amino acids: CASSLGGTWGTDTQYF. Written as DNA, the CDR3 is TGCGCCAGCAGCCTCGGAGGGACGTGGGGCACAGATACGCAGTATTTT. J is TRBJ2-3 and V is TRBV5-1, with D possibly TRBD2 on 6 matching bases. This CDR3 region has 16 residues. CDR1 is SGHRS and CDR2 is YFSETQ in the germline V gene. The ends were cut back, 4 bases at V and 1 base at J, with 16 bases in the middle.

This clone was found a few times. V usage is TRBV9 and J usage is TRBJ1-4; 9 bases line up with TRBD1. V lost 0 bases to trimming and J lost 7 bases; unmatched junction nucleotides: 4. The CDR3 spans 15 residues. CDR1 is SGDLS and CDR2 is YYNGEE in the germline V gene. The CDR3 DNA reads TGTGCCAGCAGCGTAGCAGTGACAGGGGGTGAAAAACTGTTTTTT. This translates into CASSVAVTGGEKLFF.

The chain uses TRBV7-3 and TRBJ1-3, with a weak D call TRBD1 (5 bases). The V end was cut by 5 bases, the J end by 1 base, with 15 bases between. Germline assignment: CDR1 SGHTA and CDR2 FQGTGA. This CDR3 has 16 residues. CDR3 in amino acids: CASSPLGAGSGNTIYF. The DNA for the CDR3 is TGTGCCAGCAGCCCTCTCGGGGCGGGGTCTGGAAACACCATATATTTT.

This chain links TRBV9 with TRBJ2-7; 8 positions agree with TRBD1. CDR3 length: 18 amino acids. V shed 0 bases, J shed 0 bases, and the junction held 11 bases outside the gene matches. The germline V gene encodes CDR1 SGDLS and CDR2 YYNGEE. CDR3 DNA sequence: TGTGCCAGCAGCGTAGGTAAGGATTGGACAGGGAACTCCTACGAGCAGTACTTC. It specifies CASSVGKDWTGNSYEQYF.

On this clone itself: Other DNA sequences within the sample encode an identical CDR3. V and J are TRBV6-1 and TRBJ2-1; 9 bases align to TRBD1. Germline lookup yields CDR1 MNHNS and CDR2 SASEGT. The CDR3 runs to 13 residues. V shed 9 bases, J shed 7 bases, and the junction held 7 bases outside the gene matches. This chain's CDR3 is CASTGTGLNEQFF. The CDR3 DNA sequence: TGTGCCAGTACCGGGACAGGGTTGAATGAGCAGTTCTTC.

The chain carries TRBV6-1 and TRBJ1-5, with D unclear. Germline V lookup: CDR1 MNHNS, CDR2 SASEGT. The CDR3 is made up of 14 amino acids. V was trimmed by 8 bases and J by 0 bases, leaving 11 bases between them. CDR3 in amino acids: CASRSSYSNQPQHF. CDR3 DNA sequence: TGTGCCAGCCGTTCGAGCTATAGCAATCAGCCCCAGCATTTT.

V and J are TRBV28 and TRBJ1-5, with TRBD1 matching 7 bases. The CDR3 loop spans 14 amino acids. Losses at the gene ends were 6 bases for V and 3 bases for J; bases not matched to a gene: 5. Germline lookup yields CDR1 MDHEN and CDR2 SYDVKM. DNA for the CDR3: TGTGCCAGCAGACTGGGACAGCACAATCAGCCCCAGCATTTT. Amino acids: CASRLGQHNQPQHF. The full variable domain, rest sourced from reference TRBV28 and TRBJ1-5, is DVKVTQSSRYLVKRTGEKVFLECVQDMDHENMFWYRQDPGLGLRLIYFSYDVKMKEKGDIPEGYSVSREKKERFSLILESASTNQTSMYLCASRLGQHNQPQHFGDGTRLSIL.

The rearrangement uses TRBV5-5 and TRBJ2-5; D not resolved. This CDR3 contains 14 residues. Per the germline V gene, CDR1 is SGHKS and CDR2 is YYEKEE (reference sequence). Trimming removed 4 bases at V and 2 bases at J, with 12 bases between. The chain's CDR3 is CASSHPTSQETQYF. CDR3 DNA sequence: TGTGCCAGCAGCCATCCGACTTCTCAAGAGACCCAGTACTTC.

V is TRBV19 and J is TRBJ1-1, with D perhaps matching TRBD1 (6 bases). The CDR3 consists of 17 residues. Germline assignment: CDR1 LNHDA and CDR2 SQIVND (reference sequence). Trimming took off 4 bases at V and 12 bases at J, with 30 bases between the two ends. In DNA, the CDR3 is TGTGCCAGTAGTACGAGGACAGCAATGACCTACTCTGATGGAACTTTCTTT. Translating it yields CASSTRTAMTYSDGTFF.

The V call is TRBV7-2, the J call TRBJ2-1, with 9 bases lining up with TRBD2. The CDR3 is 15 amino acids. Germline V lookup: CDR1 SGHTA, CDR2 FQGNSA. V lost 2 bases to trimming and J lost 7 bases; unmatched junction nucleotides: 6. Here the CDR3 DNA reads TGTGCCAGCAGCTTAATCCTAGCGGGACGGAATGAGCAGTTCTTC. It is translated as CASSLILAGRNEQFF.